This T cell receptor beta chain comes out of a study of shared clonotypes between healthy human individuals. Study information: Researchers assigned three CD4 naive, three CD4 memory, two CD8 naive and one CD8 memory plate to each donor.

Assay used: immunoSEQ multiplex PCR; TCRdb lists only in-frame clones, some missing. This repertoire shows some 1.5 million clones, 95% to 99% found once; its top ten account for around 0.45%. Study-wide results and limits: Naive CD4 clonotypes were shared across several donors at about 5.3%.

As to this clone: No antigen is known for it.

The CDR3 covers 14 residues. Trimming pared 7 bases from V and 5 bases from J, leaving 15 bases between. In germline, CDR1 is MNHNS, CDR2 SASEGT. The source is a man between 25 and 39 years old in good health. This chain uses TRBV6-1 with TRBJ2-1, with D unclear. Sequenced: naive CD4+ T cells sorted from blood. Stated subset: CD45RA+ positively selected. The CDR3 DNA reads as TGTGCCAGCACCTCCATTAGGGTTAACAATGAGCAGTTCTTC. Translating gives CASTSIRVNNEQFF.